This T cell receptor beta chain derives from a study of CD8+CD57+ T cells in acquired aplastic anemia. The overall study: The average for DNA from sorted CD4+ and CD8+ cells was about 3.3 ug.

Germline CDR1 DFQATT, CDR2 SNEGSKA (reference sequence). J was trimmed by 2 bases and V by 3 bases; bases with no gene match: 4. The CDR3 is 14 residues long. Genomic DNA was employed as the template in profiling TCR beta VDJ and CDR3. MiXCR, run by TCRdb on the reads, gives a single entry per CDR3 protein. The data show about 200,000 distinct CDR3 sequences, roughly 53% seen once. CD8+CD57+ cell expansion, shown by flow cytometry, had occurred in the patients selected for sequencing. No patient had been given any therapy when blood was sampled. The TCR sequence derives from a human donor with aplastic anemia. The sequenced material came from sorted CD4+, CD8+, or CD8+CD57+ T cells (not recorded which) from PBMCs. The chain has TRBV20-1 and TRBJ2-7, with 10 bases matching TRBD1. The CDR3 nucleotides are TGCAGTGCTAGTGGGGGACAGGGGCCCTACGAGCAGTACTTC. Its translation: CSASGGQGPYEQYF.